The T cell receptor beta chain under discussion was sequenced for a study of OX40 agonist ivuxolimab in advanced cancers. Here immunoSEQ multiplex PCR was the method, and the copy in TCRdb shows in-frame clones only, minus some. Of approximately 69,000 clones listed, roughly 94% are singletons. Trimming took off 2 bases at V and 2 bases at J, with 14 bases between the two ends. Germline lookup yields CDR1 LGHNT and CDR2 FRNRAP. The CDR3 totals 16 residues. Sequencing was performed on CD4+ or CD8+ T cells sorted from blood, taken in a trial of the OX40 agonist ivuxolimab. This TCR was recovered from an adult with an advanced solid tumor such as melanoma, head and neck, liver or kidney cancer. This chain links TRBV12-5 with TRBJ2-3, with D perhaps given as TRBD1 or TRBD2 (6 bases each). The CDR3 DNA reads TGTGCTAGTGGTTTGCGACAGACGGGGGCCACAGATACGCAGTATTTT. It codes for CASGLRQTGATDTQYF. The whole variable domain, remainder taken from reference TRBV12-5 and TRBJ2-3, is DARVTQTPRHKVTEMGQEVTMRCQPILGHNTVFWYRQTMMQGLELLAYFRNRAPLDDSGMPKDRFSAEMPDATLATLKIQPSEPRDSAVYFCASGLRQTGATDTQYFGPGTRLTVL.